What follows are 27 T cell receptor beta chains derived from one specimen sequenced in a study of T-cell memory formation after mild COVID-19. Via MiXCR, TCRdb re-called the 5' RACE reads, giving one row per CDR3 protein. Among roughly 58,000 distinct CDR3 sequences listed, more than 8% were seen once. The specimen sequenced was PBMCs or a T cell subset sorted from them (not recorded which). Source of these receptors: a man aged 18 to 35 who had mild COVID-19 (a few samples of this study predate the infection). Cell type and time point are not known.

This clonotype was seen only a few times. In DNA form, the CDR3 reads TGTGCCAGCAGTGTCGACAGGGGCGGTCGCGGGGAGGAGACCCAGTACTTC. Its translation: CASSVDRGGRGEETQYF. V and J are TRBV28 and TRBJ2-5; TRBD1 aligns across 8 bases. V trimming: 5 bases; J trimming: 5 bases; junction bases outside the gene matches: 16. This CDR3 comprises 17 residues. Germline CDR1 and CDR2: MDHEN and SYDVKM.

J is TRBJ1-6 and V is TRBV20-1; D is perhaps TRBD1 (5 bases). The CDR3 runs to 14 residues. Germline loops: CDR1 DFQATT, CDR2 SNEGSKA (reference sequence). V gave up 5 bases and J gave up 11 bases, with 19 bases separating them. This CDR3 is CSAPVGGEGPPLHF. CDR3 DNA: TGCAGTGCTCCTGTCGGGGGGGAAGGGCCACCCCTCCACTTT.

The V and J genes are TRBV10-3 and TRBJ2-2; TRBD1 matches 11 bases. The germline V gene has CDR1 ENHRY and CDR2 SYGVKD. Trimming cost V 5 bases and J 5 bases; bases outside gene matches: 7. This CDR3 contains 16 residues. DNA of the CDR3: TGTGCCATCAGTTCCTCGGGACAGGGGGAAACCGGGGAGCTGTTTTTT. Encoded protein: CAISSSGQGETGELFF.

This clonotype was counted only a few times. The J gene is TRBJ2-3, the V gene TRBV5-1, with 9 nucleotides matching TRBD2. V lost 4 bases and J lost 5; bases outside the gene matches: 14. CDR3 size: 17 residues. Germline CDR1 reads SGHRS; CDR2 reads YFSETQ. CDR3 protein: CASSPTSSGELQDTQYF. DNA of the CDR3: TGCGCCAGCAGCCCGACCTCTAGCGGGGAGCTTCAAGATACGCAGTATTTT. Supplemented by reference TRBV5-1 and TRBJ2-3, the full variable domain reads KAGVTQTPRYLIKTRGQQVTLSCSPISGHRSVSWYQQTPGQGLQFLFEYFSETQRNKGNFPGRFSGRQFSNSRSEMNVSTLELGDSALYLCASSPTSSGELQDTQYFGPGTRLTVL.

This sequence joins TRBV10-1 and TRBJ2-6; D unclear. The CDR3 spans 19 residues. The germline gives CDR1 WNHNN, CDR2 SYGVQD (reference sequence). The V gene lost 3 bases and the J gene lost 0 bases, with 18 bases spanning the gap. CDR3 amino acids: CASSESIGPTISGANVLTF. The CDR3 DNA is TGCGCCAGCAGTGAATCCATAGGACCTACGATCTCTGGGGCCAACGTCCTGACTTTC.

This clonotype was observed many times. J is TRBJ2-5 and V is TRBV12-3 or TRBV12-4; 8 bases fit TRBD2. V shed 10 bases, J shed 4 bases, and the junction held 5 bases outside the gene matches. This CDR3 has 12 amino acids. The DNA of the CDR3 is TGTGCCACGGGACTAGTGCCAGAGACCCAGTACTTC. Translation gives CATGLVPETQYF.

This clonotype was picked up a small number of times. This chain connects TRBV6-2 or TRBV6-3 to TRBJ1-6; D gene uncertain. The CDR3 has 11 residues. CDR1 is MNHEY, CDR2 SVGEGT, per germline. The V end lost 2 bases, the J end lost 10 bases, and 3 bases lay between the germline ends. The CDR3 protein is CASSYDSPLHF. CDR3 bases: TGTGCCAGCAGTTACGACTCACCCCTCCACTTT.

Remarks on this clonotype: A clone one base away is much larger, so this may be a read error. V and J are TRBV7-2 and TRBJ1-5; 7 nucleotides agree with TRBD1. V was pared by 3 bases and J by 5 bases, with 1 base of the junction left unmatched. The CDR3 totals 13 residues. CDR1 and CDR2 (germline): SGHTA, FQGNSA. CDR3 nucleotides: TGTGCCAGCAGCTTCGACAGGGATCAGCCCCAGCATTTT. Translated, it gives CASSFDRDQPQHF.

The chain recombines TRBV7-2 with TRBJ2-1; a possible D gene is TRBD1 (6 bases). The V and J ends lost 1 base and 9 bases respectively, with 19 bases between them. From germline, CDR1 is SGHTA and CDR2 FQGNSA. The CDR3 has 16 amino acids. The CDR3 spells CASSLVGSGAQTEQFF. CDR3 DNA sequence: TGTGCCAGCAGCTTAGTTGGGTCAGGGGCCCAGACTGAGCAGTTCTTC.

This clonotype was seen repeatedly, ten times or more. This chain connects TRBV24-1 to TRBJ1-2; TRBD1 matches at 9 bases. The CDR3 is made up of 14 amino acids. Germline V gene sequence: CDR1 KGHDR, CDR2 SFDVKD. V was clipped by 3 bases and J by 4 bases; unmatched bases: 2. The CDR3: CATSDQTGGYGYTF. The CDR3 nucleotides read TGTGCCACCAGTGATCAGACAGGGGGCTATGGCTACACCTTC.

V gene TRBV2 combines with J gene TRBJ1-2; tentative D call: TRBD1 (6 bases). Per the germline V gene, CDR1 is SNHLY and CDR2 is FYNNEI. Between the trimmed V and J ends, which lost 7 bases and 0 bases, there was a span of 12 bases. This CDR3 has 14 amino acids. DNA of the CDR3: TGTGCCAGCAAGGACAGCCCGTCTAACTATGGCTACACCTTC. Its translation is CASKDSPSNYGYTF.

The rearrangement uses TRBV6-2 or TRBV6-3 and TRBJ2-1; D not certain. Trimming shortened V by 1 base and J by 2 bases, and 9 bases separated the two germline ends. The CDR3 consists of 15 residues. CDR1 is MNHEY, CDR2 SVGEGT, per germline. CDR3 loop: CASSYLDAAYNEQFF. CDR3 sequence (DNA): TGTGCCAGCAGTTACTTGGACGCCGCCTACAATGAGCAGTTCTTC.

This clonotype was picked up many times. This rearrangement joins TRBV7-6 to TRBJ2-1; weak D call: TRBD1 (6 bases). The CDR3 has 16 amino acids. V was clipped by 7 bases and J by 1 base, with 17 bases between them. Germline V gene sequence: CDR1 SGHVS, CDR2 FNYEAQ. In nucleotides, the CDR3 is TGTGCCAGCACCCAACAGGGCTATGCTTCCTACAATGAGCAGTTCTTC. This encodes CASTQQGYASYNEQFF. Variable domain in full (rest from reference TRBV7-6 and TRBJ2-1): GAGVSQSPRYKVTKRGQDVALRCDPISGHVSLYWYRQALGQGPEFLTYFNYEAQQDKSGLPNDRFSAERPEGSISTLTIQRTEQRDSAMYRCASTQQGYASYNEQFFGPGTRLTVL.

This sequence joins TRBV7-2 and TRBJ1-2; no definite D call. The CDR3 loop spans 14 amino acids. The V end lost 2 bases, the J end lost 2 bases, and 9 bases lay between the germline ends. Germline V lookup: CDR1 SGHTA, CDR2 FQGNSA. DNA of the CDR3: TGTGCCAGCAGCTTAATGACGAGGAACTATGGCTACACCTTC. It specifies CASSLMTRNYGYTF.

In its sample, this clonotype was seen many times. The J gene is TRBJ2-3, the V gene TRBV6-5, with a tentative D call TRBD1 (5 bases). Germline CDR1 and CDR2: MNHEY and SVGAGI. This CDR3 has 13 amino acids. V was trimmed by 2 bases and J by 6 bases, leaving 9 bases between them. CDR3 region: CASSYVSGDTQYF. CDR3 nucleotides: TGTGCCAGCAGTTACGTCTCAGGGGATACGCAGTATTTT.

This clonotype was observed a handful of times. The junction and the germline gene differ at one end; a read error may be behind it. The V call is TRBV7-2, the J call TRBJ1-2; D call uncertain. CDR3 size: 13 residues. Germline CDR1 reads SGHTA; CDR2 reads FQGNSA. The CDR3 DNA follows: TGTGCCAGCAGCGTAGCTCTCGACTATGGCTACACCTTC. Protein product: CASSVALDYGYTF.

This chain joins TRBV24-1 and TRBJ2-3, with 8 bases fitting TRBD2. The V and J ends lost 6 bases and 3 bases, in that order; junction bases with no gene match: 1. The CDR3 extends over 13 amino acids. The V gene's germline CDR1 is KGHDR and CDR2 SFDVKD. In nucleotides, the CDR3 is TGTGCCACCAGTAGCGGGGGAACAGATACGCAGTATTTT. Amino acids: CATSSGGTDTQYF.

There are many counts of this clonotype. The chain combines TRBV7-2 with TRBJ1-6; 7 bases map to TRBD1. CDR1 is SGHTA, CDR2 FQGNSA, per germline. The CDR3 sequence is 12 residues long. The ends lost 5 bases at V and 11 bases at J; junction bases unmatched: 3. The CDR3 nucleotides read TGTGCCAGCAGCATACAGGGGACACCCCTCCACTTT. It codes for CASSIQGTPLHF.

This clonotype was seen repeatedly, ten times or more. This chain connects TRBV7-2 to TRBJ2-5, with 8 bases aligning to TRBD1. The germline V gene encodes CDR1 SGHTA and CDR2 FQGNSA. V trimming: 5 bases; J trimming: 5 bases; junction bases outside the gene matches: 10. This CDR3 contains 15 residues. CDR3 sequence reads: CASSPSDRVGETQYF. The DNA for the CDR3 is TGTGCCAGCAGCCCGTCGGACAGGGTGGGGGAGACCCAGTACTTC.

The rearrangement links TRBV29-1 to TRBJ2-7; TRBD2 matches 11 bases. CDR1 is SQVTM, CDR2 ANQGSEA, per germline. V lost 4 bases to trimming and J lost 1 base; unmatched junction nucleotides: 0. The CDR3 covers 13 residues. The CDR3 region is CSVGLAGSYEQYF. In DNA, the CDR3 is TGCAGCGTTGGACTAGCGGGGTCCTACGAGCAGTACTTC.

This clonotype appeared many times. The chain employs TRBV27 and TRBJ1-5; D uncertain. The germline V gene encodes CDR1 MNHEY and CDR2 SMNVEV (reference sequence). V was pared by 3 bases and J by 4 bases, with 10 bases between. CDR3 length equals 14 residues. The CDR3 coding sequence is TGTGCCAGCAGTTTGGGCGGAACAAATCAGCCCCAGCATTTT. Its protein is CASSLGGTNQPQHF.

CDR3 protein: CASSLDRAHMNTEAFF. For the CDR3, the DNA is TGTGCCAGCAGCTTAGACAGAGCCCACATGAACACTGAAGCTTTCTTT. This sequence joins TRBV7-2 and TRBJ1-1; D gene unclear. The CDR3 spans 16 residues. V was cut by 1 base and J by 0 bases, with 12 bases left in between. The V gene's germline CDR1 is SGHTA and CDR2 FQGNSA.

The chain joins TRBV20-1 to TRBJ1-1; no firm D call. The CDR3 covers 13 residues. Germline lookup yields CDR1 DFQATT and CDR2 SNEGSKA (reference sequence). Trimming removed 6 bases at V and 2 bases at J, with 13 bases between. CDR3 loop: CSADGLVNTEAFF. The CDR3 coding sequence is TGCAGTGCGGACGGACTGGTAAACACTGAAGCTTTCTTT.

The rearrangement uses TRBV2 and TRBJ1-2; 9 positions agree with TRBD1. CDR3 length equals 14 residues. The V and J ends lost 4 bases and 4 bases, in that order; junction bases with no gene match: 4. Germline V CDR1 and CDR2: SNHLY, FYNNEI. CDR3 sequence reads: CASSVGDRAYGYTF. The CDR3 DNA is TGTGCCAGCAGTGTTGGGGACAGGGCCTATGGCTACACCTTC.

The sample holds a few counts of this clonotype. The chain is built from TRBV7-2 and TRBJ1-4, with D unclear. The germline CDR1 and CDR2 sequences are SGHTA and FQGNSA. The CDR3 has 16 amino acids. The V end lost 5 bases, the J end lost 0 bases, and 13 bases lay between the germline ends. The CDR3 DNA follows: TGTGCCAGCAGCCCCCGGCCGTACGCAACTAATGAAAAACTGTTTTTT. Encoded protein: CASSPRPYATNEKLFF. The variable domain in full, with the rest retrieved from reference TRBV7-2 and TRBJ1-4, is GAGVSQSPSNKVTEKGKDVELRCDPISGHTALYWYRQSLGQGLEFLIYFQGNSAPDKSGLPSDRFSAERTGGSVSTLTIQRTQQEDSAVYLCASSPRPYATNEKLFFGSGTQLSVL.

This clonotype was seen a few times. The chain links TRBV5-1 to TRBJ2-7, with TRBD1 matching 9 bases. The CDR3 consists of 15 residues. Germline lookup yields CDR1 SGHRS and CDR2 YFSETQ. V trimming: 1 base; J trimming: 2 bases; junction bases outside the gene matches: 4. Written as DNA, the CDR3 is TGCGCCAGCAGCTTGATGGGACAGGGCCCCTACGAGCAGTACTTC. Encoded protein: CASSLMGQGPYEQYF. Full variable domain (missing parts from reference TRBV5-1 and TRBJ2-7): KAGVTQTPRYLIKTRGQQVTLSCSPISGHRSVSWYQQTPGQGLQFLFEYFSETQRNKGNFPGRFSGRQFSNSRSEMNVSTLELGDSALYLCASSLMGQGPYEQYFGPGTRLTVT.

This sequence joins TRBV2 and TRBJ1-1; D ambiguous. The CDR3 totals 11 residues. The V and J ends lost 7 bases and 2 bases respectively, with 5 bases between them. Germline CDR1 reads SNHLY; CDR2 reads FYNNEI. The CDR3 sequence: CASIQNTEAFF. In nucleotides, the CDR3 is TGTGCCAGCATTCAAAACACTGAAGCTTTCTTT.